The entry below describes one T cell receptor beta chain. This sample's TCRbeta library carried unique molecular identifier barcodes. Via MiXCR, TCRdb re-called the PCR reads, giving one row per CDR3 protein. The profile shows roughly 610,000 distinct CDR3 sequences, about 10% of them singletons. The source of the sample is a study of T-cell reconstitution after alpha-beta-depleted transplantation in children. This CDR3 comprises 17 residues. J gave up 7 bases and V 6 bases, and 12 bases lay outside the gene matches. The sample in question was PBMCs from the stem cell graft donor, obtained from the stem cell graft. This clonotype was obtained from a human donor who donated a stem cell graft to a child with acute myeloid leukemia. The chain employs TRBV12-3 or TRBV12-4 and TRBJ2-1, with TRBD2 matching over 13 bases. The CDR3 here is CASRGGLGLAGTNEQFF. CDR3 DNA sequence: TGTGCCAGCAGGGGGGGGCTGGGACTAGCGGGAACTAATGAGCAGTTCTTC.